The subject of this entry is one T cell receptor (beta chain). Its specificity is not known. It may be a read error: a sequence one base away is much more abundant. Multiple V-beta primers and a C-beta primer amplified TCRB from RNA. TCRdb independently ran MiXCR on the multiplex PCR reads; one entry per CDR3 protein. The sample includes approximately 30,000 distinct CDR3 sequences, approximately 66% of them seen just once. CDR3 length: 15 residues. The germline V gene has CDR1 SGHRS and CDR2 YFSETQ. The record originates from a study of tumor-infiltrating lymphocytes in glioblastoma multiforme. General study results and limits: RNA-based TCR sequencing may distort clone frequencies, since cells carry unequal TCR transcript numbers.

The sequencing input was brain tumor tissue. The clonotype comes from a male donor with glioblastoma. V gene TRBV5-1 combines with J gene TRBJ2-2; TRBD1 matches 9 bases. DNA of the CDR3: TGCACCAGCAGCTTGTTGGGGACAGGGATTGAGGAGCTGTTTTTT. Translation: CTSSLLGTGIEELFF.